This T cell receptor beta chain was identified during a study of T cell changes during pregnancy in multiple sclerosis. Produced via immunoSEQ multiplex PCR; TCRdb's table is partial and in-frame only. In the table there are tens of thousands of clones, 85% to 95% of which are singletons. The sequence was obtained from a female donor in good health, enrolled as a control in a pregnancy study. The input for sequencing was CD4+ T cells from peripheral blood mononuclear cells, taken in the second trimester of pregnancy.

The CDR3 DNA follows: TGCGCCAGCAGCCACCGCGGAGCAACTAATGAAAAACTGTTTTTT. It encodes CASSHRGATNEKLFF. The chain joins TRBV4-3 to TRBJ1-4; D gene uncertain. The CDR3 extends over 15 amino acids. Trimming cost V 3 bases and J 0 bases, with 8 bases left between them. Germline V gives CDR1 LGHNA, CDR2 YSLEER.